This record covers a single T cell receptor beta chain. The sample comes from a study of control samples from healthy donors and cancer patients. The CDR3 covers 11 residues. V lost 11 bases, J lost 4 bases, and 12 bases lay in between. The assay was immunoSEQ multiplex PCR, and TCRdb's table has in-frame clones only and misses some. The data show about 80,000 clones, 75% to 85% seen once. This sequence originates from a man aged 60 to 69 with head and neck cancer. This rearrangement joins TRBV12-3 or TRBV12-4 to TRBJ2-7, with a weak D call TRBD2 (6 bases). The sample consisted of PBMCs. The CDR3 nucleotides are TGTGCCGTATCCCGGGGGTACGAGCAGTACTTC. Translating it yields CAVSRGYEQYF.